The text below deals with one T cell receptor beta chain. Data came from immunoSEQ multiplex PCR; TCRdb stores just in-frame clones and leaves some out. The data hold 200,000 to 250,000 clones, with 80% to 90% observed a single time. Per the germline V gene, CDR1 is MDHEN and CDR2 is SYDVKM. V was shortened by 3 bases and J by 0 bases, with 9 bases between the two germline ends. This CDR3 spans 15 amino acids. This sample is part of a study of blood T cell repertoires in COVID-19. At the level of the study: Spain, Italy and the United States supplied samples that represented acute and convalescent COVID-19.

Sequencing used PBMCs or T cells enriched from blood (not recorded which). The gene calls are TRBV28 and TRBJ1-3; the D is unclear. This sequence originates from a woman aged 45-59 years with acute COVID-19. In nucleotides, the CDR3 is TGTGCCAGCAGTTTCAGCGGCAGCTCTGGAAACACCATATATTTT. It is translated as CASSFSGSSGNTIYF.